The sequence of this T cell receptor (beta chain) was determined in a study of T cells in Graves' hyperthyroidism and ophthalmopathy. This clonotype was seen at least ten times. Its cognate antigen is unknown. Study-level results: Model predictions of ophthalmopathy came a median approximately seven months before onset.

The germline V gene encodes CDR1 MNHNS and CDR2 SASEGT. V shed 3 bases and J shed 4 bases, with 4 bases lying between them. This CDR3 comprises 11 residues. RNA transcripts served as the template for amplifying TCR beta CDR3 regions. TCR CDR3 regions were first amplified by RT-PCR with HTBI primers. TCRdb independently ran MiXCR on the multiplex PCR reads; one entry per CDR3 protein. The data show 250,000 or so distinct CDR3 sequences, 15% seen once. The source material was blood. This chain joins TRBV6-1 and TRBJ2-7, with D unclear. This receptor was taken from a woman between 45 and 60 years old with Graves' hyperthyroidism that later progressed to Graves' ophthalmopathy. The CDR3 protein is CASSDRYEQYF. The CDR3 nucleotides are TGTGCCAGCAGTGACAGGTACGAGCAGTACTTC.